This entry lists 32 T cell receptor beta chains sequenced from one sample in a study of metastatic and nonmetastatic thyroid tumors. TCRdb reanalyzed the PCR reads via MiXCR. The sample has 4,500 or so clones; 15% to 20% are singletons. Treatment of any kind had been given to no patient before thyroid surgery. The sequenced material came from adjacent normal tissue. The receptors stem from a male donor with papillary thyroid cancer or a benign thyroid nodule (not recorded which). Some clones in this sample may be carry-over from other donors' samples.

This clone was seen only a few times. V usage is TRBV20-1 and J usage is TRBJ2-7, with TRBD2 as a possible D gene (5 bases). From germline, CDR1 is DFQATT and CDR2 SNEGSKA (reference sequence). The ends were cut back, 3 bases at V and 0 bases at J, with 9 bases in the middle. The CDR3 covers 13 residues. CDR3 bases: TGCAGTGCTAGCGGGGTATCCTCCTACGAGCAGTACGTC. It is translated as CSASGVSSYEQYV.

J is TRBJ1-6 and V is TRBV20-1; D perhaps matches TRBD1 (6 bases). The CDR3 totals 19 residues. Trimming left V 5 bases short and J 2 bases short, with 25 bases between. Germline V lookup: CDR1 DFQATT, CDR2 SNEGSKA (reference sequence). In nucleotides, the CDR3 is TGCAGTGCTGAATTAGCGGGGGGGCTTGGGGAGACCTATAATTCACCCCTCCACTTT. This gives the protein CSAELAGGLGETYNSPLHF.

The chain combines TRBV19 with TRBJ1-2; D gene unclear. V dropped 8 bases and J dropped 7 bases, with 14 bases sitting between them. Per germline, CDR1 LNHDA and CDR2 SQIVND (reference sequence). This CDR3 is built from 12 residues. The CDR3 DNA follows: TGTGCCAGTTCGGGCGTCTATTTTGGCTACACCTTC. The encoded protein is CASSGVYFGYTF.

V gene TRBV5-1 combines with J gene TRBJ2-7, with TRBD1 matching over 10 bases. V gave up 6 bases and J gave up 2 bases; unmatched junction bases: 5. This CDR3 contains 14 residues. Germline CDR1 reads SGHRS; CDR2 reads YFSETQ. For the CDR3, the DNA is TGCGCCAGCAACCGGGACAGGGGAGCCTACGAGCAGTACTTC. It is translated as CASNRDRGAYEQYF. The entire variable domain, with the rest obtained from reference TRBV5-1 and TRBJ2-7, is as follows: KAGVTQTPRYLIKTRGQQVTLSCSPISGHRSVSWYQQTPGQGLQFLFEYFSETQRNKGNFPGRFSGRQFSNSRSEMNVSTLELGDSALYLCASNRDRGAYEQYFGPGTRLTVT.

This clone came up many times. V and J are TRBV4-2 and TRBJ1-1, with 8 bases matching TRBD1. This CDR3 is 15 amino acids long. Germline lookup yields CDR1 LGHNA and CDR2 YNFKEQ. The V segment lost 1 base and the J segment 3 bases; nucleotides outside the gene matches: 4. CDR3 nucleotides: TGTGCCAGCAGCCAAGCGGCGACAGGGGACACTGAAGCTTTCTTT. This translates into CASSQAATGDTEAFF.

This clone was seen only a few times. The chain has TRBV2 and TRBJ1-5; no definite D call. The CDR3 runs to 13 residues. V lost 8 bases to trimming and J lost 3 bases, with 11 bases between them. Germline loops: CDR1 SNHLY, CDR2 FYNNEI. The CDR3 bases are TGTGCCAGCGGTTCCTCCCTCAATCAGCCCCAGCATTTT. Its protein product is CASGSSLNQPQHF.

By sample fraction, this clone is medium-sized (0.01 to 0.1%). In DNA, the CDR3 is TGTGCCAGCAGTCTCAGGGGATATGGCTACACCTTC. Its translation: CASSLRGYGYTF. The chain couples TRBV25-1 to TRBJ1-2; D is possibly TRBD1 (6 bases). Trimming stripped 5 bases from V and 5 bases from J, with 9 bases between. Germline loops: CDR1 MGHDK, CDR2 SYGVNS. CDR3 size: 12 residues.

This clone is judged medium-sized. V is TRBV10-3 and J is TRBJ1-1; D gene uncertain. V was cut by 0 bases and J by 10 bases, with 15 bases left in between. This CDR3 contains 14 residues. Germline-derived CDR1 and CDR2 are ENHRY and SYGVKD. CDR3 coding DNA: TGTGCCATCAGTGAGTCGACGAGTGGGAACGGAGCTTTCTTT. Translating it yields CAISESTSGNGAFF.

On this clone itself: The junction shows a germline mismatch at one end, possibly a read error. The sample has other DNA sequences that encode this CDR3 too. J is TRBJ2-1 and V is TRBV20-1, with D possibly TRBD1 on 6 matching bases. The CDR3 consists of 16 residues. The V gene's germline CDR1 is DFQATT and CDR2 SNEGSKA (reference sequence). This CDR3 reads CSAPYRDISSYNEQFF. Here the CDR3 DNA reads TGCAGTGCTCCGTACCGGGACATTAGCTCCTACAATGAGCAGTTTTTC.

As regards this clone: A much larger clone is a single base away; this may be a read error. The V and J genes are TRBV6-1 and TRBJ2-2, with D unclear. CDR1 and CDR2 (germline): MNHNS, SASEGT. The CDR3 runs 10 residues. Trimming removed 7 bases at V and 8 bases at J, with 5 bases between. The CDR3 DNA follows: TGTGCCAGCATAATAGGGGAGCTGTTTTTT. Residues: CASIIGELFF.

This rearrangement joins TRBV7-8 to TRBJ1-6, with D possibly being TRBD1 (5 bases). Germline CDR1 is SGHVS and CDR2 is FQNEAQ. This CDR3 region has 16 residues. The V end was cut by 5 bases, the J end by 3 bases, with 14 bases between. CDR3 coding DNA: TGTGCCAGCAGCCCGGAACAGGTAGTCTATAATTCACCCCTCCACTTT. It is translated as CASSPEQVVYNSPLHF.

This clone has more than one count but fewer than ten. The CDR3 protein is CASRGGSYEQYF. CDR3 bases: TGTGCCAGCAGGGGCGGGTCCTACGAGCAGTACTTC. This sequence joins TRBV28 and TRBJ2-7; weak D call: TRBD2 (5 bases). The germline V gene has CDR1 MDHEN and CDR2 SYDVKM. The length of the CDR3 is 12 residues. V was cut by 6 bases and J by 1 base, with 7 bases left in between.

By frequency in the sample, this clone is medium-sized. V and J are TRBV7-3 and TRBJ2-3, with D tentatively TRBD1 or TRBD2 (5 bases each). This CDR3 is 12 amino acids long. The germline gives CDR1 SGHTA, CDR2 FQGTGA. V lost 4 bases and J 9 bases, leaving 11 bases between the germline ends. This CDR3 reads CASSSFEGTQYF. The CDR3 nucleotides are TGTGCCAGCAGCTCCTTCGAGGGGACGCAGTATTTT.

In the case of this clone: Possible read error: a much larger clone is one base away. The chain combines TRBV18 with TRBJ1-1; D is undetermined. Looked up from germline, CDR1 is KGHSH and CDR2 is LQKENI. The CDR3 sequence is 12 residues long. In DNA form, the CDR3 reads TGTGCCAGCTTACTCGTGAACACTGAAGCTTTATTT. Amino acids: CASLLVNTEALF. The variable domain in full, with the rest retrieved from reference TRBV18 and TRBJ1-1, is NAGVMQNPRHLVRRRGQEARLRCSPMKGHSHVYWYRQLPEEGLKFMVYLQKENIIDESGMPKERFSAEFPKEGPSILRIQQVVRGDSAAYFCASLLVNTEALFGQGTRLTVV.

This clone counts as large. V usage is TRBV2 and J usage is TRBJ2-1, with 7 bases identical to TRBD2. The junction had 3 bases not matched to a gene; V was cut back by 4 bases and J by 6 bases. Germline V gene sequence: CDR1 SNHLY, CDR2 FYNNEI. There are 13 residues in the CDR3. CDR3 loop: CASSGLAANEQFF. CDR3 bases: TGTGCCAGCAGTGGTCTAGCGGCCAATGAGCAGTTCTTC.

This sequence joins TRBV11-2 and TRBJ1-6; D remains unclear. CDR1 is SGHAT, CDR2 FQNNGV, per germline. V was shortened by 5 bases and J by 9 bases, with 17 bases between the two germline ends. The CDR3 totals 15 residues. Here the CDR3 reads CASSPVGGWVSPLHF. CDR3 DNA: TGTGCCAGCAGCCCAGTCGGAGGGTGGGTTTCACCCCTCCACTTT. The variable domain in full, completed from reference TRBV11-2 and TRBJ1-6, reads EAGVAQSPRYKIIEKRQSVAFWCNPISGHATLYWYQQILGQGPKLLIQFQNNGVVDDSQLPKDRFSAERLKGVDSTLKIQPAKLEDSAVYLCASSPVGGWVSPLHFGNGTRLTVT.

The V gene is TRBV6-1, the J gene TRBJ2-5; D may be TRBD2 (6 bases). Deletions cut 6 bases from V and 1 base from J, with 9 bases between. Germline V gene sequence: CDR1 MNHNS, CDR2 SASEGT. The CDR3 runs to 13 residues. As DNA, the CDR3 is TGTGCCAGCAGAAGACTAGTCCAAGAGACCCAGTACTTC. It encodes CASRRLVQETQYF.

This clone was seen at least ten times. The chain combines TRBV5-8 with TRBJ2-1, with D possibly being TRBD1 (5 bases). Trimming took 1 base from V and 10 from J, leaving 9 bases between them. The germline gives CDR1 SGHTS, CDR2 YDEGEE. The CDR3 consists of 12 residues. The CDR3 DNA is TGTGCCAGCAGCTTGATGAAGGGGGAGCAGTTCTTC. The encoded protein is CASSLMKGEQFF. Full variable domain (remainder filled in from reference TRBV5-8 and TRBJ2-1): EAGVTQSPTHLIKTRGQQATLRCSPISGHTSVYWYQQALGLGLQFLLWYDEGEERNRGNFPPRFSGRQFPNYSSELNVNALELEDSALYLCASSLMKGEQFFGPGTRLTVL.

Ten or more counts support this clone. This may be a read error, as it is one base from a much larger clone. In the same sample, other DNA sequences code for this CDR3. The V call is TRBV11-2, the J call TRBJ1-6; D not resolved. Germline V gene data show CDR1 as SGHAT and CDR2 as FQNNGV. V gave up 2 bases and J gave up 10 bases, with 9 bases separating them. The CDR3 length is 13 residues. CDR3 protein: CASSLTRVSPLHF. For the CDR3, the DNA is TGTGCCAGCAGCTTAACCCGGGTGTCACCCCTCCACTTT.

Comment on this clone: The same CDR3 can be traced to other DNA sequences in this sample. The V and J genes are TRBV11-1 and TRBJ2-1; D is possibly TRBD2 (5 bases). Germline CDR1 and CDR2: SGHAT and FQDESV (reference sequence). Trimming removed 1 base from V and 12 bases from J, with 10 bases in between. The CDR3 extends over 12 amino acids. The CDR3, as DNA: TGTGCCAGCAGCTTAGGGGCCGCGGGGCAGTTCTTC. This codes for CASSLGAAGQFF.

The chain is built from TRBV20-1 and TRBJ2-7; perhaps TRBD1 as D (6 bases). The length of the CDR3 is 13 residues. V dropped 3 bases and J dropped 1 base, with 10 bases sitting between them. Germline V CDR1 and CDR2: DFQATT, SNEGSKA (reference sequence). The CDR3 DNA reads TGCAGTGCTAGCCGGACAGCTTCCTACGAGCAGTACTTC. This encodes CSASRTASYEQYF.

The sample holds a few counts of this clone. CDR3 nucleotides: TGTGCCAGCAGTGGGCTAGCGGGTTACAATGAGCAGTTCTTC. Translating it yields CASSGLAGYNEQFF. The chain has TRBV2 and TRBJ2-1, with 8 bases matching TRBD2. This CDR3 is 14 amino acids long. In germline, CDR1 is SNHLY, CDR2 FYNNEI. Trimming took 4 bases from V and 4 from J; bases not matched to a gene: 3.

In its sample, this clone ranks as medium-sized. The chain recombines TRBV5-1 with TRBJ2-3; TRBD2 matches 12 bases. Germline CDR1 is SGHRS and CDR2 is YFSETQ. The V segment lost 4 bases and the J segment 2 bases; nucleotides outside the gene matches: 5. The CDR3 is 16 amino acids. This CDR3 is CASSDPSGGVTDTQYF. The CDR3 DNA follows: TGCGCCAGCAGCGACCCTAGCGGGGGGGTCACAGATACGCAGTATTTT.

The chain has TRBV11-2 and TRBJ1-2; D possibly corresponds to TRBD1 (5 bases). Trimming took 2 bases from V and 5 from J, leaving 15 bases between them. The germline CDR1 and CDR2 sequences are SGHAT and FQNNGV. CDR3 length equals 15 residues. The CDR3, as DNA: TGTGCCAGCAGCTTATGGAGTCGGGGGATGTATGGCTACACCTTC. It yields the protein CASSLWSRGMYGYTF.

In this sample, this clone turned up many times. The CDR3 DNA reads as TGTGCCAGCAACGACAGGGGGCGAAACACCGGGGAGCTGTTTTTT. Its protein is CASNDRGRNTGELFF. This chain joins TRBV6-1 and TRBJ2-2; 10 bases map to TRBD1. Germline V gene lookup returns CDR1 MNHNS and CDR2 SASEGT. V lost 7 bases, J lost 2 bases, and 4 bases stayed unmatched. The CDR3 consists of 15 residues.

By its share, this clone is medium-sized (0.01 to 0.1%). This sequence joins TRBV14 and TRBJ2-2; D is unclear. CDR1 SGHDN and CDR2 FVKESK come from the germline V gene. The CDR3 spans 13 residues. The V end lost 3 bases, the J end lost 5 bases, and 7 bases lay between the germline ends. This chain's CDR3 is CASSQQITGELFF. The CDR3 DNA follows: TGTGCCAGCAGCCAGCAAATAACCGGGGAGCTGTTTTTT.

The chain has TRBV9 and TRBJ1-6; 7 bases are shared with TRBD1. CDR3 length: 15 residues. Germline loops: CDR1 SGDLS, CDR2 YYNGEE. V lost 5 bases, J lost 5 bases, and 7 bases stayed unmatched. Written as DNA, the CDR3 is TGTGCCAGCAGACCAACCGGGACAGATAATTCACCCCTCCACTTT. Encoded protein: CASRPTGTDNSPLHF.

This clone is medium-sized within its sample. The V gene is TRBV20-1, the J gene TRBJ2-7; 14 bases agree with TRBD2. CDR3 length: 14 amino acids. The germline CDR1 and CDR2 sequences are DFQATT and SNEGSKA (reference sequence). The junction had 0 bases not matched to a gene; V was cut back by 3 bases and J by 2 bases. CDR3 sequence reads: CSARTSGGAYEQYF. The DNA for the CDR3 is TGCAGTGCTAGGACTAGCGGGGGGGCCTACGAGCAGTACTTC.

This clone was seen a handful of times. Sequence at one end of the junction differs from germline and may be a read error. This chain uses TRBV24-1 with TRBJ1-2, with D unresolved. This CDR3 is 13 amino acids long. Germline V gene lookup returns CDR1 KGHDR and CDR2 SFDVKD. In DNA, the CDR3 is TGTGCCACCAGTAGCGGGTCGGGCTATGGCCACACCTTC. It specifies CATSSGSGYGHTF.

This clone was picked up many times. V is TRBV27 and J is TRBJ2-2, with 8 bases matching TRBD1. With 5 bases clipped from V and 0 bases from J, the junction kept 2 bases outside the gene matches. Germline values: CDR1 MNHEY, CDR2 SMNVEV (reference sequence). This CDR3 has 15 residues. The CDR3 nucleotides read TGTGCCAGCAGTGCGGACAGGGCGAACACCGGGGAGCTGTTTTTT. Its protein is CASSADRANTGELFF.

This clone has only a few counts. The J gene is TRBJ2-5, the V gene TRBV19; D might be TRBD1 or TRBD2, each matching 5 bases. V gave up 9 bases and J gave up 5 bases, with 16 bases separating them. The CDR3 is 13 amino acids. The germline gives CDR1 LNHDA, CDR2 SQIVND (reference sequence). Here the CDR3 reads CASAPRGGETQYF. CDR3 in DNA: TGTGCCAGCGCCCCACGTGGGGGTGAGACCCAGTACTTC.

The V and J genes are TRBV29-1 and TRBJ1-3; tentative D call: TRBD1 (6 bases). This CDR3 region has 14 residues. V was clipped by 4 bases and J by 0 bases, with 10 bases between them. Germline CDR1 is SQVTM and CDR2 is ANQGSEA. The chain's CDR3 is CSVGGTNSGNTIYF. For the CDR3, the DNA is TGCAGCGTTGGAGGGACAAACTCTGGAAACACCATATATTTT. The full variable domain, completed using reference TRBV29-1 and TRBJ1-3, is SAVISQKPSRDICQRGTSLTIQCQVDSQVTMMFWYRQQPGQSLTLIATANQGSEATYESGFVIDKFPISRPNLTFSTLTVSNMSPEDSSIYLCSVGGTNSGNTIYFGEGSWLTVV.